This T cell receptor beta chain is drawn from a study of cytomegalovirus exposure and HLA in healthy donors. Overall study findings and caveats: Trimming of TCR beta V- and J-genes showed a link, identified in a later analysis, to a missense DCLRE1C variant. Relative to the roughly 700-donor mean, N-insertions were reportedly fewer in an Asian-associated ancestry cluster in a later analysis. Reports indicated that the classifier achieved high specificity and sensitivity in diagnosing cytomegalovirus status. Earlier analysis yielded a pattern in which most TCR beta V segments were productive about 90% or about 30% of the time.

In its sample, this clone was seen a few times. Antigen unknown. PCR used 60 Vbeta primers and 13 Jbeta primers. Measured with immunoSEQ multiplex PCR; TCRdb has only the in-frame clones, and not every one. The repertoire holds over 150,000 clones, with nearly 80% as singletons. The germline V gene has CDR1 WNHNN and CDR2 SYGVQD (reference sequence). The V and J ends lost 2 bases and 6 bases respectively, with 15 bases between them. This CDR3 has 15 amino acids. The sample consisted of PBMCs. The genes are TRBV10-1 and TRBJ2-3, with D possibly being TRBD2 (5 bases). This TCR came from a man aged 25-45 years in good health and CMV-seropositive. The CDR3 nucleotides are TGCGCCAGCAGTGAGGACACTAGTTTCTGGGATACGCAGTATTTT. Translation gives CASSEDTSFWDTQYF.